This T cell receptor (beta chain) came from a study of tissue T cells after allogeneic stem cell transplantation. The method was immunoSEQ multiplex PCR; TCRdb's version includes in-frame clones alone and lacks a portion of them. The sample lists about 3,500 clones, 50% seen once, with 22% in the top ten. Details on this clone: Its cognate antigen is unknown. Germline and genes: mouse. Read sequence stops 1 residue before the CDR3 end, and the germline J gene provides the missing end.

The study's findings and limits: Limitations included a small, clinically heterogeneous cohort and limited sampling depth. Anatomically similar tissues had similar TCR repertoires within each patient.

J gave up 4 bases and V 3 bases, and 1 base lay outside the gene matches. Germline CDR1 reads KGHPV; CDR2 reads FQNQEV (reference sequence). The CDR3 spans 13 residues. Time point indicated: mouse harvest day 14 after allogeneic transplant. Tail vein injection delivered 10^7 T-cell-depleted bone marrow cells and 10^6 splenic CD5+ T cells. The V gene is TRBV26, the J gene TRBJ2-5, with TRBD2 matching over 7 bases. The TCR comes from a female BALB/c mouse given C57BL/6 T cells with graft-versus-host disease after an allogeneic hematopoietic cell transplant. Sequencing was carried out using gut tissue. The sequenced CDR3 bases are TGTGCCAGCAGTCTCCTGGGGGAAGACACCCAGTAC. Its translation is CASSLLGEDTQY. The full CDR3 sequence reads CASSLLGEDTQYF. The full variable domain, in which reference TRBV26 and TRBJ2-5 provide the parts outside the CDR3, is NSKVIQTPRYLVKGQGQKAKMRCIPEKGHPVVFWYQQNKNNEFKFLINFQNQEVLQQIDMTEKRFSAECPSNSPCSLEIQSSEAGDSALYLCASSLLGEDTQYFGPGTRLLVL.